This T cell receptor (beta chain) was observed in a study of T cell responses to AZD1222 COVID-19 vaccine. Study results and limitations: Baseline antibody screening turned up just a handful of seropositive AZD1222 recipients. Spike-specific TCR breadth rose after two AZD1222 doses, and depth rose as well. Repertoire collection took place solely once the T cell response had peaked.

In the case of this clone: The antigen is undetermined.

Germline lookup yields CDR1 SEHNR and CDR2 FQNEAQ (reference sequence). This CDR3 is 13 amino acids long. Unmatched junction bases numbered 7, after V lost 5 bases and J lost 8 bases. Method: immunoSEQ multiplex PCR; TCRdb's copy keeps in-frame clones and lacks some. The data hold about 150,000 clones, with around 88% observed a single time. This sequence originates from an adult who received the AZD1222 COVID-19 vaccine. Source: peripheral blood, taken 28 days after the second AZD1222 dose. This sequence joins TRBV7-9 and TRBJ1-2, with 8 nucleotides matching TRBD1. Written as DNA, the CDR3 is TGTGCCAGCAGCCGTGACAGGGGAGGGGGCTACACCTTC. It specifies CASSRDRGGGYTF.